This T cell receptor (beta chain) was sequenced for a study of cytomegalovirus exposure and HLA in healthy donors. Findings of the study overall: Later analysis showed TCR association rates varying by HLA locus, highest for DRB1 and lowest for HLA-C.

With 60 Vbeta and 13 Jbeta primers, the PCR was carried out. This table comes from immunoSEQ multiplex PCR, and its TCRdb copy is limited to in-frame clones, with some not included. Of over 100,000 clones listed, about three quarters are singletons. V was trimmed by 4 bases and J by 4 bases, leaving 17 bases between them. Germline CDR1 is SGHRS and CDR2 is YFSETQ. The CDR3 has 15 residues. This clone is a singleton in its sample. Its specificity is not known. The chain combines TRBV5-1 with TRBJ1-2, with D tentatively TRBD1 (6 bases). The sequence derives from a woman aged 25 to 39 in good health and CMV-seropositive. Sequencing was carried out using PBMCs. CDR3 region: CASSAAAGAGYGYTF. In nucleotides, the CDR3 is TGCGCCAGCAGCGCGGCGGCGGGGGCGGGCTATGGCTACACCTTC. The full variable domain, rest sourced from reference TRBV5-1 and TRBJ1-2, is KAGVTQTPRYLIKTRGQQVTLSCSPISGHRSVSWYQQTPGQGLQFLFEYFSETQRNKGNFPGRFSGRQFSNSRSEMNVSTLELGDSALYLCASSAAAGAGYGYTFGSGTRLTVV.